The 21 T cell receptor beta chains reported below all come from one sample, sequenced in a study of blood T cell repertoires in COVID-19. Some clones are missing from TCRdb's copy, which holds only in-frame ones; the method was immunoSEQ multiplex PCR. Here the sample spans 230,000 or so clones, 80% to 85% being singletons. Sequencing used peripheral blood. These receptors were collected from a man in his thirties or forties with active or convalescent COVID-19.

The rearrangement links TRBV27 to TRBJ2-2; 13 nucleotides line up with TRBD2. The CDR3 is made up of 16 amino acids. Trimming cost V 5 bases and J 7 bases; bases outside gene matches: 7. CDR1 MNHEY and CDR2 SMNVEV come from the germline V gene (reference sequence). CDR3 residues: CASSTRTSGSLGELFF. CDR3 sequence (DNA): TGTGCCAGCAGTACCCGGACTAGCGGGAGTCTCGGGGAGCTGTTTTTT.

The chain couples TRBV7-8 to TRBJ2-4, with D uncertain. The length of the CDR3 is 12 residues. Per germline, CDR1 SGHVS and CDR2 FQNEAQ. V was pared by 11 bases and J by 0 bases, with 8 bases between. CDR3 loop: CASAPAKNIQYF. As DNA, the CDR3 is TGTGCCTCCGCGCCAGCCAAAAACATTCAGTACTTC.

The V call is TRBV6-4, the J call TRBJ2-7; 11 bases agree with TRBD2. This CDR3 comprises 14 residues. The V segment lost 6 bases and the J segment 1 base; nucleotides outside the gene matches: 2. In germline, CDR1 is MRHNA, CDR2 SNTAGT. CDR3 protein: CASRPSGGSYEQYF. DNA for the CDR3: TGTGCCAGCAGGCCTAGCGGGGGGTCCTACGAGCAGTACTTC.

The gene calls are TRBV18 and TRBJ2-2; D is undetermined. This CDR3 contains 16 residues. The germline V gene encodes CDR1 KGHSH and CDR2 LQKENI. Trimming stripped 4 bases from V and 4 bases from J, with 16 bases between. As DNA, the CDR3 is TGTGCCAGCTCACAGGAGATCGCGCGAGCCACCGGGGAGCTGTTTTTT. Its protein product is CASSQEIARATGELFF.

The chain's CDR3 is CASSSRRTGDTQYF. The CDR3 DNA reads as TGTGCCAGCAGCTCCCGCCGGACAGGCGATACGCAGTATTTT. The chain is built from TRBV28 and TRBJ2-3; 7 bases match TRBD1. Trimming took 6 bases from V and 6 from J; bases not matched to a gene: 9. This CDR3 spans 14 amino acids. Germline loops: CDR1 MDHEN, CDR2 SYDVKM. The full variable domain, in which reference TRBV28 and TRBJ2-3 provide the parts outside the CDR3, is DVKVTQSSRYLVKRTGEKVFLECVQDMDHENMFWYRQDPGLGLRLIYFSYDVKMKEKGDIPEGYSVSREKKERFSLILESASTNQTSMYLCASSSRRTGDTQYFGPGTRLTVL.

The chain is built from TRBV6-5 and TRBJ2-6; weak D call: TRBD1 (5 bases). Germline V gives CDR1 MNHEY, CDR2 SVGAGI. V lost 6 bases and J lost 0, with 9 bases in between. The CDR3 is 15 residues long. The CDR3 is CASRRDSSGANVLTF. The CDR3 nucleotides read TGTGCCAGCAGACGAGACAGCTCTGGGGCCAACGTCCTGACTTTC.

J is TRBJ2-1 and V is TRBV29-1; D may be TRBD1 (5 bases). This CDR3 comprises 15 residues. Trimming stripped 5 bases from V and 5 bases from J, with 19 bases between. Germline V gives CDR1 SQVTM, CDR2 ANQGSEA. The CDR3 coding sequence is TGCAGCGTTCCAGGGCACCCCCCCCTGAACAATGAGCAGTTCTTC. It specifies CSVPGHPPLNNEQFF.

The chain combines TRBV13 with TRBJ2-1; D possibly corresponds to TRBD1 (7 bases). This CDR3 is built from 20 residues. Trimming left V 5 bases short and J 3 bases short, with 29 bases between. Looked up from germline, CDR1 is PRHDT and CDR2 is FYEKMQ (reference sequence). CDR3 residues: CASSPEGTGAWPGGYNEQFF. CDR3 nucleotide sequence: TGTGCCAGCAGCCCGGAGGGAACAGGGGCCTGGCCCGGAGGCTACAATGAGCAGTTCTTC.

J is TRBJ1-5 and V is TRBV5-1; D ambiguous. Per germline, CDR1 SGHRS and CDR2 YFSETQ. With 8 bases removed from V and 0 bases from J, the gap between germline ends came to 9 bases. The CDR3 is 13 amino acids. CDR3 region: CASAIDSNQPQHF. CDR3 sequence (DNA): TGCGCCAGTGCGATAGATAGCAATCAGCCCCAGCATTTT.

The chain joins TRBV18 to TRBJ2-5, with D possibly matching TRBD1 (5 bases). Deletions cut 1 base from V and 5 bases from J, with 11 bases between. Germline-derived CDR1 and CDR2 are KGHSH and LQKENI. The CDR3 has 14 residues. The CDR3 sequence: CASSPLPGRETQYF. For the CDR3, the DNA is TGTGCCAGCTCACCACTTCCAGGGCGGGAGACCCAGTACTTC.

This clone was counted between two and nine times. The genes are TRBV5-4 and TRBJ2-3; 9 bases are shared with TRBD1. The germline V gene has CDR1 SGHNT and CDR2 YYREEE (reference sequence). The V and J ends lost 3 bases and 1 base, in that order; junction bases with no gene match: 3. There are 15 residues in the CDR3. CDR3: CASSSRDRGTDTQYF. CDR3 DNA sequence: TGTGCCAGCAGCTCCCGGGACAGGGGCACAGATACGCAGTATTTT.

This clone came up once. The rearrangement joins TRBV5-6 to TRBJ1-5; 8 positions agree with TRBD1. The germline V gene encodes CDR1 SGHDT and CDR2 YYEEEE. This CDR3 has 16 residues. Trimming took 4 bases from V and 8 from J; bases not matched to a gene: 14. CDR3 nucleotides: TGTGCCAGCAGCGAACGGACAGGGTCAACATCGGAGCCCCAGCATTTT. Translated, it gives CASSERTGSTSEPQHF.

The chain links TRBV5-6 to TRBJ2-7; tentative D call: TRBD2 (5 bases). From germline, CDR1 is SGHDT and CDR2 YYEEEE. The CDR3 length is 15 residues. Between the trimmed V and J ends, which lost 0 bases and 6 bases, there was a span of 16 bases. The CDR3 bases are TGTGCCAGCAGCTTGGTGGTGAGGATCGAGGGCGAGCAGTACTTC. It codes for CASSLVVRIEGEQYF.

The CDR3 nucleotides read TGTGCCAGCAGCCAGGGGCAGCTCCAAGAGACCCAGTACTTC. Its protein is CASSQGQLQETQYF. The chain combines TRBV4-2 with TRBJ2-5, with D perhaps matching TRBD1 (5 bases). CDR3 length: 14 residues. V was trimmed by 3 bases and J by 1 base, leaving 9 bases between them. Germline V gives CDR1 LGHNA, CDR2 YNFKEQ.

The chain is built from TRBV7-9 and TRBJ1-6; D perhaps matches TRBD1 (5 bases). The CDR3 has 14 amino acids. Looked up from germline, CDR1 is SEHNR and CDR2 is FQNEAQ (reference sequence). V was shortened by 2 bases and J by 10 bases, with 12 bases between the two germline ends. CDR3 nucleotides: TGTGCCAGCAGCTTAAAGGGGATCGGCTCACCCCTCCACTTT. Translating gives CASSLKGIGSPLHF.

V and J are TRBV27 and TRBJ2-3, with D hard to call. From germline, CDR1 is MNHEY and CDR2 SMNVEV (reference sequence). Deletions cut 3 bases from V and 0 bases from J, with 4 bases between. This CDR3 has 13 residues. CDR3: CASSFFSTDTQYF. CDR3 DNA sequence: TGTGCCAGCAGTTTCTTTAGCACAGATACGCAGTATTTT.

V is TRBV7-4 and J is TRBJ2-4, with D maybe TRBD2 (5 bases). Germline CDR1 and CDR2: SGHVT and SQSDAQ. V was trimmed by 5 bases and J by 0 bases, leaving 17 bases between them. The CDR3 sequence is 17 residues long. The DNA of the CDR3 is TGTGCCAGCAGCAAAGAGGGCGTGGCGGGAGCCAAAAACATTCAGTACTTC. Protein product: CASSKEGVAGAKNIQYF.

The CDR3 here is CASSLPVREQYF. CDR3 DNA: TGTGCCAGCAGTTTACCCGTCCGGGAGCAGTACTTC. The V and J genes are TRBV28 and TRBJ2-7; D call uncertain. This CDR3 is 12 amino acids long. The V gene lost 2 bases and the J gene lost 7 bases, with 9 bases spanning the gap. Germline loops: CDR1 MDHEN, CDR2 SYDVKM.

This chain links TRBV5-1 with TRBJ1-1; TRBD1 is a possible D gene (5 bases). Deletions cut 4 bases from V and 3 bases from J, with 7 bases between. This CDR3 comprises 12 residues. Per germline, CDR1 SGHRS and CDR2 YFSETQ. CDR3 loop: CASSRGDTEAFF. The CDR3 region has the DNA TGCGCCAGCAGCCGGGGGGACACTGAAGCTTTCTTT.

This clone showed up just once. The chain joins TRBV4-1 to TRBJ2-1; 7 positions match TRBD1. CDR3 length: 17 residues. V lost 8 bases to trimming and J lost 0 bases; unmatched junction nucleotides: 13. Germline lookup yields CDR1 MGHRA and CDR2 YSYEKL. The CDR3 nucleotides read TGCGCCAGCGCCGGGACAGCAAAATCGAGCTCCTACAATGAGCAGTTCTTC. As protein: CASAGTAKSSSYNEQFF.

The J gene is TRBJ1-2, the V gene TRBV18; 9 nucleotides match TRBD1. CDR1 and CDR2 from the germline V gene are KGHSH and LQKENI. The CDR3 loop spans 14 amino acids. V gave up 7 bases and J gave up 3 bases; unmatched junction bases: 6. The CDR3 is CASFRDRVDYGYTF. Here the CDR3 DNA reads TGTGCCAGCTTCCGGGACAGGGTAGACTATGGCTACACCTTC.